These 8 T cell receptor beta chains came from one sample sequenced in a study of T cell responses to AZD1222 COVID-19 vaccine. Data came from immunoSEQ multiplex PCR; TCRdb stores just in-frame clones and leaves some out. The data show 120,000 to 150,000 clones, 91% seen once. This material consisted of peripheral blood, taken on day 0 of AZD1222 vaccination. The receptors were sampled from an adult in good health.

This chain joins TRBV5-4 and TRBJ2-2; the D gene is possibly TRBD2 (6 bases). Per the germline V gene, CDR1 is SGHNT and CDR2 is YYREEE (reference sequence). The germline V and J ends were trimmed by 4 bases and 4 bases, with 11 bases remaining between them. This CDR3 has 14 residues. CDR3 protein: CASSEDGSTGELFF. In DNA form, the CDR3 reads TGTGCCAGCAGCGAGGACGGGAGCACCGGGGAGCTGTTTTTT. The variable domain in full, with the rest retrieved from reference TRBV5-4 and TRBJ2-2, is ETGVTQSPTHLIKTRGQQVTLRCSSQSGHNTVSWYQQALGQGPQFIFQYYREEENGRGNFPPRFSGLQFPNYSSELNVNALELDDSALYLCASSEDGSTGELFFGEGSRLTVL.

The genes are TRBV28 and TRBJ1-1; D remains unclear. Between the trimmed V and J ends, which lost 3 bases and 8 bases, there was a span of 13 bases. CDR1 and CDR2 (germline): MDHEN, SYDVKM. This CDR3 is built from 13 residues. CDR3 sequence: CASSFRQAVEAFF. CDR3 nucleotides: TGTGCCAGCAGTTTCCGCCAGGCAGTCGAAGCTTTCTTT.

V usage is TRBV10-3 and J usage is TRBJ2-1, with 9 bases aligning to TRBD2. The CDR3 covers 12 residues. V lost 6 bases and J lost 10; bases outside the gene matches: 4. The germline CDR1 and CDR2 sequences are ENHRY and SYGVKD. This chain's CDR3 is CAIRVLAGEQFF. CDR3 bases: TGTGCCATCAGGGTGCTAGCGGGGGAGCAGTTCTTC.

The rearrangement uses TRBV3-1 (or the pseudogene TRBV3-2) and TRBJ2-5, with TRBD2 identical over 9 bases. Germline-derived CDR1 and CDR2 are LGHDT and YNNKEL (reference sequence). The J segment lost 5 bases and the V segment lost 2 bases, leaving 6 bases of the junction unmatched. The CDR3 is made up of 15 amino acids. CDR3 bases: TGTGCCAGCAGCCAAAGTAGCGGGAGCGTTGAGACCCAGTACTTC. It specifies CASSQSSGSVETQYF.

This clone was recorded once. This chain connects TRBV12-5 to TRBJ2-5; 7 bases fit TRBD1. Trimming took 6 bases from V and 1 from J; bases not matched to a gene: 5. The CDR3 is 14 amino acids. Germline V lookup: CDR1 LGHNT, CDR2 FRNRAP. Here the CDR3 DNA reads TGTGCTAGTGGGACCTCAGGGGGCCAAGAGACCCAGTACTTC. This sequence encodes CASGTSGGQETQYF. Together with reference TRBV12-5 and TRBJ2-5, the CDR3 gives the full variable domain: DARVTQTPRHKVTEMGQEVTMRCQPILGHNTVFWYRQTMMQGLELLAYFRNRAPLDDSGMPKDRFSAEMPDATLATLKIQPSEPRDSAVYFCASGTSGGQETQYFGPGTRLLVL.

The chain couples TRBV7-6 to TRBJ2-2, with no clear D. CDR3 length: 14 amino acids. Germline CDR1 reads SGHVS; CDR2 reads FNYEAQ. V lost 1 base and J 5 bases, leaving 8 bases between the germline ends. The CDR3 sequence is CASSLGIKTGELFF. The CDR3 DNA reads TGTGCCAGCAGCTTAGGTATCAAGACCGGGGAGCTGTTTTTT. Complete variable domain (other parts from reference TRBV7-6 and TRBJ2-2): GAGVSQSPRYKVTKRGQDVALRCDPISGHVSLYWYRQALGQGPEFLTYFNYEAQQDKSGLPNDRFSAERPEGSISTLTIQRTEQRDSAMYRCASSLGIKTGELFFGEGSRLTVL.

This clone has only one observation. This sequence joins TRBV4-3 and TRBJ1-6, with D unclear. This CDR3 region has 14 residues. Per germline, CDR1 LGHNA and CDR2 YSLEER. V was cut by 0 bases and J by 7 bases, with 7 bases left in between. The CDR3 nucleotides read TGCGCCAGCAGCCAAGAAACGGCGAATTCACCCCTCCACTTT. Its translation is CASSQETANSPLHF.

J is TRBJ1-2 and V is TRBV4-3; perhaps TRBD1 as D (5 bases). The CDR3 runs 14 residues. Deletions cut 0 bases from V and 8 bases from J, with 13 bases between. Germline CDR1 LGHNA, CDR2 YSLEER. CDR3 DNA sequence: TGCGCCAGCAGCCAAGAGAAAGGCAGGGTGGGCTACACCTTC. Residues: CASSQEKGRVGYTF.